Given below is one T cell receptor beta chain in context. No antigen is known for it. These data come from a study of T cells expressing NK-cell markers. Study as a whole: In sorted CD3+CD56+NKG2C+, CD3+CD56+NKG2C- and CD3+CD56-NKG2C+ T cells, TCR beta repertoires were obtained. Eight donors were sequenced, seven testing HCMV-seropositive and one testing seronegative.

Germline V gene data show CDR1 as SNHLY and CDR2 as FYNNEI. The CDR3 covers 15 residues. Reprocessing the 5' RACE reads, TCRdb reports a single entry for every CDR3 protein and omits DNA. This sample's clone table lists 500,000 to 700,000 distinct CDR3 sequences. Study-wide points: Of the CD8+ T cells in more than five donors, about 1.0-7.0% belonged to dominant NKG2C+ clonotypes. These same clonotypes (in a few donors) also led the CD3+CD56-NKG2C+ fraction.

This chain joins TRBV2 and TRBJ2-2; TCRdb's D call of TRBD2 is untestable without DNA. The sequenced sample consisted of blood T cells: a sorted CD56 or NKG2C T cell subset, CD4+ or CD8+ T cells, or bulk PBMC T cells (not recorded which). The receptor was derived from a man between 18 and 35 years old in good health. CDR3: CASRGRTANTGELFF.